This T cell receptor beta chain comes out of a study of T cell repertoires in cytomegalovirus infection (dated by TCRdb to between 2018 and 2020). Notes on the research overall: The HLA type of each donor mattered for the analysis, because public TCR beta signatures pointed to carriage of CMV infection along with the matching HLA type. Study-wide conclusions, independent of this receptor: The ex vivo response was dominated by HLA-C-restricted CMV-specific TCR beta clonotypes, which also provided the single most frequent clonotype in two of eight donors. In both this cohort and an independent approximately 370-donor cohort, the cumulative frequency of public TCR beta family members distinguished carriers of CMV infection plus the relevant HLA type.

In this sample, this clonotype turned up a few times. The antigen this receptor binds is unknown. Within one base of it there is no much larger clone, and no base qualities were kept. Sequencer: Illumina HiSeq 1500. The public sequencing data were trimmed at Q25 with fastp and processed into clonotypes with MiXCR by TCRdb, which kept only in-frame beta chains. Each CDR3 protein gets just one entry, which takes the most common genes and DNA from the rows behind it. In all, the sample holds roughly 300,000 distinct CDR3 sequences, and more than 8% of those were seen once. About 4.5% of the sample is in the top ten clones. From the germline V gene, CDR1 is SGHDT and CDR2 is YYEEEE. Trimming takes 0 bases from V and 4 bases from J, and the germline ends sit 14 bases apart. Spanning cysteine to phenylalanine, the CDR3 consists of 16 amino acids. Only the CDR3 DNA stays, 48 bases, in frame from base 1.

The sequence derives from a human donor in good health (CMV status not recorded). Some clones in this sample may be carry-over from other donors' samples. The V and J segments used are TRBV5-6 and TRBJ2-1; TRBD1 is a weak D gene call, 6 bases matching. Sequencing input: PBMCs. The CDR3 amino acid sequence is: CASSLGVGQIYNEQFF. Here is the DNA: TGTGCCAGCAGCTTGGGAGTAGGACAGATATACAATGAGCAGTTCTTC.